This T cell receptor (beta chain) was captured by sequencing in a study of cytomegalovirus exposure and HLA in healthy donors (dated by TCRdb to the late 2010s). Turning to the overall study: In an earlier analysis of about 560 of the donors, under 300 Gb of sequence data and approximately 100 million unique TCR beta sequences from about 180 million T cells were reported. Approximately 310 gigabases of sequencing data and 70 million to 100 million unique TCR sequences made up an early release that covered roughly 670 HLA-typed donors. Of the roughly 400 genotyped donors, over 70% fell in the genetic ancestry cluster associated with self-reported Caucasian donors. The study aimed to test whether signatures of past pathogen exposure could be identified by cataloging public T cell receptors. The study used immunosequencing to profile the T cell repertoires of approximately 630 subjects and linked those repertoires to cytomegalovirus serostatus. A separate validation cohort of more than 100 different subjects was used in addition to the approximately 700-subject first cohort. To predict cytomegalovirus infection status, the study combined high-throughput TCR immunosequencing, statistical association of individual TCRs with disease status, and machine learning. To study patterns of TCR occurrence, a later analysis re-analyzed previously published TCR beta repertoires from 650 to 750 donors and added high-resolution HLA genotyping. The later analysis used no new phenotypic data to find candidate immune exposures, relying instead on TCR beta sequences and their occurrence across donors. An earlier analysis of approximately 500 of the donors applied high-throughput TCR beta sequencing to assess whether each TCR beta V gene segment acted as functional or pseudogenic. Donor age, sex, ethnicity and CMV serostatus were collected together with the repertoire data. A later genetic analysis used genome-wide SNP genotypes for about 60% of the roughly 700 donors, treating that subset as a discovery cohort. All discovery cohort repertoires had been generated using a single sequencing platform. Class I and class II HLA loci were covered by the typing at four-digit resolution. Typing coverage differed by locus: A, B, C, DRB1 and DQB1 were typed in about 629-630 donors, DQA1 in approximately 520, DPA1 in roughly 590, and DPB1 in approximately 450. About five DR-DQ haplotypes were treated as single units for association and clustering because of strong linkage in the cohort. Among 350 to 400 genotyped donors of the cohort, an average of about 240,000 unique TCR beta nucleotide sequences were sequenced per donor, around 18% of them non-productive. General conclusions and limits of the study: In an earlier analysis of roughly 500 of the donors, most TCR beta V segments appeared in productive rearrangements about 87% or about 30% of the time, broadly matching IMGT annotations. A group of highly shared sequence variants was considered likely to be a technical artifact of the sequencing pipeline. In vitro tests confirmed that three of the cytomegalovirus-associated TCR beta chains recognize cytomegalovirus antigens. In a later analysis, HLA-associated TCR beta chains were found to be more clonally expanded and to have lower generation probabilities than equally common non-associated chains. Some IMGT-functional V segments, including TRBV6-2 and TRBV6-3, could not be told apart with the 87-base-pair reads, so those segments were excluded. In both the original and validation cohorts, the classifier was reported to diagnose cytomegalovirus status with high specificity and sensitivity. Across donors, most TCR sequences were observed very rarely, whereas some public TCRs were present in many individuals. A later analysis found that most CMV-associated TCR beta chains appeared HLA-restricted, with HLA associations seemingly driven largely by CMV exposure. The study gave a list of roughly 150 TCR beta chains associated with cytomegalovirus. Correlated functional status among segregating V segments might be attributable to linkage disequilibrium, but an unknown experimental factor could not be ruled out. Because HLA typing was missing for some donors at each locus, association tests included only the typed subset. A later genetic analysis reported fewer N-insertions in productive TCRs among donors in an Asian-associated ancestry cluster than the approximately 700-donor mean. The only immune exposure information available for the cohort was CMV serostatus. A later analysis reported that several top co-occurrence clusters appeared linked to parvovirus B19, influenza, CMV and Epstein-Barr virus. A further reported finding was that TCR beta sequences accurately predicted the HLA-A and HLA-B alleles for most subjects in the first cohort. When HLA alleles, especially DR and DQ, strongly co-occurred, TCR associations were difficult to assign to individual alleles. Because counts were too low, about 18 rarely observed V segments, including chromosome 9 orphons, were excluded from the earlier analysis of several hundred of the donors. A later analysis found that TCR association rates varied across HLA loci, with DRB1 alleles showing the most associated TCRs and HLA-C alleles the fewest. Sequencing depth was assumed to be roughly uniform across donors in the presence/absence analyses, though that assumption may not hold. The authors suggested that the approach could potentially be generalized to other disease states and immunological phenotypes. A later analysis associated 17,000 or so TCR beta sequences with specific HLA alleles at a false discovery rate of 0.05. In this cohort, only TCR beta chains were sequenced, and detectable features were limited by the absence of alpha or paired-chain data. An association between a missense DCLRE1C variant and V-gene and J-gene trimming of TCR beta chains was found in a later genetic analysis and replicated in an independent cohort.

The CDR3 holds 17 amino acids from the cysteine to the phenylalanine. Only CDR3 DNA remains: 51 bases, in frame from the first base. Trimming takes 0 bases off V and 0 bases off J; junction bases not matched to a gene: 8. The CDR1 and CDR2 encoded by the germline V gene (reference sequence) are SEHNR and FQNEAQ. Receptor libraries were prepared by the immunoSEQ multiplex PCR assay. The multiplex PCR relied on a mix of 60 forward primers for TCR Vbeta segments and 13 reverse primers for TCR Jbeta segments. Amplification of the CDR3 region of rearranged TCR beta genes was performed with a multiplex PCR assay on genomic DNA. On the Illumina HiSeq System, the amplified TCR beta libraries were sequenced as 87-base-pair reads. The original pipeline was this. In a later analysis, some 80 million unique TCR beta chains were counted across the 690 or so repertoires, and about 10 million of these chains were shared by at least two donors. To remove PCR and sequencing errors, raw reads were error-corrected and collapsed into unique sequences using a nearest-neighbor algorithm that merged closely related sequences. To assign V, D and J gene segments, CDR3 sequences were aligned to IMGT reference sequences. For a sequence to be retained, a match of at least six nucleotides to both a V gene segment and a J gene segment was required. Rearrangements were classified as productive when the CDR3 lacked stop codons and remained in frame with V and J, and all other rearrangements were classified as non-productive. Following IMGT convention, CDR3 was defined as the stretch from the second conserved V-encoded cysteine up to the conserved J-encoded phenylalanine. In an earlier analysis of around 600 of the donors, sequences lacking an unambiguous match to a single V gene segment were excluded. In an earlier analysis of 500 to 750 of the donors, V segments were called functional above 56.7% productive rearrangements and were called segregating when the between-donor standard deviation exceeded 5%. A statistical classification framework was built for diagnosing cytomegalovirus status from the catalog of TCR beta chain sequences. In a later analysis, V and J genes were assigned by comparing TCR nucleotide sequences against IMGT/GENE-DB human TR gene sequences. Using the TCRdist pipeline, a later analysis assigned CDR3 sequences along with most-parsimonious VDJ recombination scenarios. In a later analysis, each TCR beta chain was defined by its CDR3 amino acid sequence together with its V-gene family, and reads lacking a unique V-gene family were excluded. In a later analysis, approximately 590 highly shared, low-generation-probability nucleotide sequences were removed to address suspected cross-contamination and a sequencing artifact. A later analysis calculated a clonal expansion index for each public chain from normalized within-repertoire ranks of inferred template counts. A later analysis computed generation probabilities with a VDJ recombination model fitted to out-of-frame rearrangements, and checked the results against IGoR. Hypergeometric tests were used in a later analysis to score TCR-TCR, TCR-HLA and TCR-CMV co-occurrence, with a repertoire-size bias correction applied to the TCR pairs. To estimate false discovery rates, a later analysis permuted the HLA or CMV assignments 20 times. In a later analysis, co-occurring TCRs were grouped using DBSCAN, and TCRdist sequence similarity was added for clustering within HLA-allele-positive subsets. Repertoires with fewer than 30,000 or more than 120,000 public chains, plus five repertoires with anomalous nucleotide sharing, were excluded from co-occurrence clustering. TCRdb holds this immuneACCESS table with in-frame rearrangements only. Some clones are missing; in checked studies, unresolved V genes explain under half, and the rest has no known cause. From that table come the V and J calls and clone size; the DNA was used to work out D and trimming. For this sample the table gives around 150,000 clones, of which 80% to 85% were detected only once. Around 1.6% of the sample belongs to the ten largest clones.

The cohort was made up of several hundred healthy bone marrow donors. All cohort members were sampled while nominally healthy, although unrecorded immune exposures were likely present. The donor was CMV seronegative and belonged to the group of several hundred seronegative cohort members. A peripheral blood sample was collected from each donor, and TCR beta sequencing was performed on peripheral blood mononuclear cells. Genomic DNA was extracted from the blood cell samples with the Qiagen DNeasy Blood Extraction Kit. This clone was seen a few times. There is no known antigen for this receptor. The input lacks base qualities; no much larger clone sits a single base away.

The sequenced sample was PBMCs. This clonotype was sampled from a woman between 18 and 29 years old in good health and CMV-seronegative. The sequence is built from TRBV7-9 and TRBJ2-7; 7 central nucleotides agree with TRBD1. The sequenced DNA is TGTGCCAGCAGCTTAGCTACAGGGGCGACGAACTCCTACGAGCAGTACTTC. Translated, it reads CASSLATGATNSYEQYF.